Sequencing of this T cell receptor (beta chain) was carried out in a study of T-cell reconstitution after alpha-beta-depleted transplantation in children. Unique molecular identifiers were incorporated during preparation of the TCRbeta library. MiXCR was run by TCRdb on the PCR reads, yielding one entry per CDR3 protein. The table lists 490,000 or so distinct CDR3 sequences, roughly an eighth of them singletons. CDR3 size: 13 residues. V lost 0 bases to trimming and J lost 4 bases, with 6 bases between them. Germline V gene lookup returns CDR1 GTSNPN and CDR2 SVGIG (reference sequence). This clonotype was found many times.

This specimen consisted of PBMCs from the stem cell graft donor, obtained from the stem cell graft. This chain joins TRBV30 and TRBJ2-2; no clear D. The receptor comes from a human donor who donated a stem cell graft to a child with combined immunodeficiency. DNA for the CDR3: TGTGCCTGGAGTGTACGTGCCACCGGGGAGCTGTTTTTT. Its protein product is CAWSVRATGELFF.